The clone carrying this T cell receptor (beta chain) showed up just a few times. Its target is not known. CDR3 length equals 15 residues. V shed 4 bases and J shed 2 bases, with 15 bases lying between them. The germline CDR1 and CDR2 sequences are MNHEY and SVGAGI. The data stem from a study of response to subunit inactivated influenza vaccine. Study results and limitations: With each seasonal influenza vaccination, the authors suggested, few new T cells are recruited.

TCRdb analysed the RT-PCR reads with MiXCR anew, one entry per CDR3 protein. This sample carries about 180,000 distinct CDR3 sequences, about 10% of them seen once, and the ten largest clones take approximately 11%. The sequences come from non-naive T cells sorted from PBMCs, collected on the day of vaccination. V and J are TRBV6-5 and TRBJ2-7, with TRBD1 as a possible D gene (5 bases). This receptor was taken from a man aged 45 to 65 who received an inactivated influenza vaccine. The CDR3 sequence is CASSFHRNSPYEQYF. As DNA, the CDR3 is TGTGCCAGCAGTTTCCACAGGAACAGTCCCTACGAGCAGTACTTC.